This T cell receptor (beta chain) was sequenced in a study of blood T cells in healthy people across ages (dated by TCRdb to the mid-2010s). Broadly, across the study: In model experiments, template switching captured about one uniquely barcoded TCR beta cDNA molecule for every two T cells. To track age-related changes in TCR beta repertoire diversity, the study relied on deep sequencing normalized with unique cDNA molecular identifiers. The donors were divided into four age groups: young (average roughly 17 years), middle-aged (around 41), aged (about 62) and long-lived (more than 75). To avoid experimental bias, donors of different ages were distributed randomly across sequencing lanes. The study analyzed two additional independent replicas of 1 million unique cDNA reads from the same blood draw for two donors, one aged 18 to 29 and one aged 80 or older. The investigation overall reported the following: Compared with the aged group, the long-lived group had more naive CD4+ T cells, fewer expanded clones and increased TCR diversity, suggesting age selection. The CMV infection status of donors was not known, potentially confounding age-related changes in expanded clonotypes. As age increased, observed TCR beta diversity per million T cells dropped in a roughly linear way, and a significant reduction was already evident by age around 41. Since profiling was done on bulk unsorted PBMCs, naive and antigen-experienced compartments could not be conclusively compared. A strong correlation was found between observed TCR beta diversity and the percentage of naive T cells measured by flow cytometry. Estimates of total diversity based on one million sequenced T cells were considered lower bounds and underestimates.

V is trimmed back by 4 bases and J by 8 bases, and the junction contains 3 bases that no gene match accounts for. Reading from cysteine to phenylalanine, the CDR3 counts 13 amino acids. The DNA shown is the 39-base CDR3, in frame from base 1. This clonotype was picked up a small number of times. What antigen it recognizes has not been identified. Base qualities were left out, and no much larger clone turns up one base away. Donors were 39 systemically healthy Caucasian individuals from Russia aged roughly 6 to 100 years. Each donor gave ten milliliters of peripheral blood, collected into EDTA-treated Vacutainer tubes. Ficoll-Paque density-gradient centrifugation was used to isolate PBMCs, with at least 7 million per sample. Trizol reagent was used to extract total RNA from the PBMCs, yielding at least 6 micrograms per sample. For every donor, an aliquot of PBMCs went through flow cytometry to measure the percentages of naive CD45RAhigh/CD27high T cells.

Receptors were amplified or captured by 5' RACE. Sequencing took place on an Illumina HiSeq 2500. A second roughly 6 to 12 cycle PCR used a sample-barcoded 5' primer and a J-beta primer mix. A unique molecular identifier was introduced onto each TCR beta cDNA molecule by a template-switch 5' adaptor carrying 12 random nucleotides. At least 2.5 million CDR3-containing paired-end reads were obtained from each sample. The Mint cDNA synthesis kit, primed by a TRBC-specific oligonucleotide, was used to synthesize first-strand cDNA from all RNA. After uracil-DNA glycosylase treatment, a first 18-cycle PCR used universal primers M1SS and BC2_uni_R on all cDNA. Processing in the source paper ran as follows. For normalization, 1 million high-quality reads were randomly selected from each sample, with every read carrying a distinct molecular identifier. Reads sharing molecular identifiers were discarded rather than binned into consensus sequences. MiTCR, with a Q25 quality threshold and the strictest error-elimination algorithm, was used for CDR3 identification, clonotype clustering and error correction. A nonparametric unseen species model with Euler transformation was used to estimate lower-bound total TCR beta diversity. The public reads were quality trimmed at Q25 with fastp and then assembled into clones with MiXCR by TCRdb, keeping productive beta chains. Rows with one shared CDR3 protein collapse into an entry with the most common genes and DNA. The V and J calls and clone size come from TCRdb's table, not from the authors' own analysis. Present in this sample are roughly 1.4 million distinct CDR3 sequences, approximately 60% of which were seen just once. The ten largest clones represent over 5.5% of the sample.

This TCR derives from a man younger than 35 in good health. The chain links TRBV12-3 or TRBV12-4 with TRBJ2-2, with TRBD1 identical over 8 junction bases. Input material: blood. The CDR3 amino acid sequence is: CASSWTGLGELFF. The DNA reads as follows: TGTGCCAGCAGTTGGACAGGGTTGGGGGAGCTGTTTTTT.